The T cell receptor beta chain described here comes from a study of shared clonotypes between healthy human individuals. Study-wide findings and caveats: Naive subsets, compared against memory subsets, generally had larger estimated richness values.

With regard to this clone: The antigen remains undetermined.

Each PCR replicate from the sorted subsets contained 200 to 250 ng DNA, which is about 30,000 T cell genomes. Sequencing used immunoSEQ multiplex PCR; TCRdb keeps in-frame clones, though not all of them. The data contain 2 million to 2.5 million clones, 85% to 95% of them seen just once; the ten biggest clones take up roughly 0.13%. The receptor's source is a man aged 18-30 years in good health. The source material was naive CD4+ T cells sorted from blood. The sample's subset: CD45RA+ positively selected.

In DNA, the CDR3 is TGTGCCAGCAGGAGGGGACAGGGGGCTAGTATTTGGTACTTC. As protein: CASRRGQGASIWYF. The chain joins TRBV2 to TRBJ2-7; the match to TRBD1 covers 12 bases. Germline lookup yields CDR1 SNHLY and CDR2 FYNNEI. The CDR3 loop spans 14 amino acids. The V and J ends lost 6 bases and 12 bases, in that order; junction bases with no gene match: 12.